The subject of this entry is one T cell receptor (beta chain). Its antigen is undetermined. V was trimmed by 5 bases and J by 10 bases, leaving 12 bases between them. This CDR3 has 12 amino acids. Germline V gene data show CDR1 as MNHEY and CDR2 as SVGAGI. The PCR made use of 60 Vbeta and 13 Jbeta primers. The protocol was immunoSEQ multiplex PCR, while the TCRdb copy is restricted to in-frame clones and leaves out a portion. The sample records about 160,000 clones, roughly 80% being singletons. These data originate in a study of cytomegalovirus exposure and HLA in healthy donors. Regarding the study as a whole: There were some V segments, including TRBV6-2 and TRBV6-3, excluded as indistinguishable.

The sequence was collected from a male donor in good health and CMV-seronegative. V usage is TRBV6-5 and J usage is TRBJ2-1; D ambiguous. The sequencing sample was made of PBMCs. This CDR3 reads CASSRTGEEQFF. The CDR3 DNA reads TGTGCCAGCAGTCGAACGGGTGAAGAGCAGTTCTTC.